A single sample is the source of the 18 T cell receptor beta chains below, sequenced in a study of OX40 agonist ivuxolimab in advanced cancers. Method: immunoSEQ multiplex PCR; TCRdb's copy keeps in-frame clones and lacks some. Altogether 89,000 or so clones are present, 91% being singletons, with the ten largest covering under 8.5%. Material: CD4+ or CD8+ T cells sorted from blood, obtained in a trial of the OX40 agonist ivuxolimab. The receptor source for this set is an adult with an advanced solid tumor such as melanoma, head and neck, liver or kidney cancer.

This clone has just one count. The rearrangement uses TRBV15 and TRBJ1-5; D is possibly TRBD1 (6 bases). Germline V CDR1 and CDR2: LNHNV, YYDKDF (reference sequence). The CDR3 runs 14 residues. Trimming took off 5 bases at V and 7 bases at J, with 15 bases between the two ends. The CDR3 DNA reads TGTGCCACCAGCCCTGACGGAGGGGGACAGCCCCAGCATTTT. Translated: CATSPDGGGQPQHF. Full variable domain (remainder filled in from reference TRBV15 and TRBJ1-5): DAMVIQNPRYQVTQFGKPVTLSCSQTLNHNVMYWYQQKSSQAPKLLFHYYDKDFNNEADTPDNFQSRRPNTSFCFLDIRSPGLGDTAMYLCATSPDGGGQPQHFGDGTRLSIL.

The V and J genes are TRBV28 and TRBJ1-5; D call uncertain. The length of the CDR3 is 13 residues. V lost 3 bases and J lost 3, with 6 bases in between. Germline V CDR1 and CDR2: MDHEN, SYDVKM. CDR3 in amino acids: CASSFTANQPQHF. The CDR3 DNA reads TGTGCCAGCAGTTTTACAGCCAATCAGCCCCAGCATTTT.

CDR3 nucleotide sequence: TGTGCCTGGAGAGTGACAGGGGACCCCTCCTACGAGCAGTACTTC. Translated, it gives CAWRVTGDPSYEQYF. This chain uses TRBV30 with TRBJ2-7, with 8 bases lining up with TRBD1. V lost 3 bases, J lost 0 bases, and 7 bases stayed unmatched. The CDR3 runs 15 residues. Germline CDR1 is GTSNPN and CDR2 is SVGIG (reference sequence).

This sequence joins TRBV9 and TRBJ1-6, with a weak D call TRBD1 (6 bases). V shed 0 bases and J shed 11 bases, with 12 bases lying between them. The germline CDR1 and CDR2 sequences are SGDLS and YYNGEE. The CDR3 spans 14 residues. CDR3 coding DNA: TGTGCCAGCAGCGTAGAAACGGAGGGGGCACCCCTCCACTTT. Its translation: CASSVETEGAPLHF.

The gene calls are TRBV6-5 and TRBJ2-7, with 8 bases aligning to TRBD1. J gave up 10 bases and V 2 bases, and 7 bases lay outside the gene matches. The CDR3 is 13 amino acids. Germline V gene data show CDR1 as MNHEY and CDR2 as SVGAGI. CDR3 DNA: TGTGCCAGCAGTTACGTTCCAGGGGGCGCACAGTACGTC. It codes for CASSYVPGGAQYV.

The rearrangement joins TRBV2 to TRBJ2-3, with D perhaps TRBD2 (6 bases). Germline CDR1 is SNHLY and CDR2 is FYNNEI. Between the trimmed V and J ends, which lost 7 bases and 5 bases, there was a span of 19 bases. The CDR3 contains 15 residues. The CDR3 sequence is CASILDLTSIDTQYF. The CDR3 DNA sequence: TGTGCCAGCATCCTCGACTTGACTAGTATAGATACGCAGTATTTT.

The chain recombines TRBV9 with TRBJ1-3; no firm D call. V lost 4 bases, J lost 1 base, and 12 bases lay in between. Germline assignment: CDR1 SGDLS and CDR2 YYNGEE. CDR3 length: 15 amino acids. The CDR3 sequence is CASSYDGGSGNTIYF. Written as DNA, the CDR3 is TGTGCCAGCAGCTACGACGGTGGGTCTGGAAACACCATATATTTT.

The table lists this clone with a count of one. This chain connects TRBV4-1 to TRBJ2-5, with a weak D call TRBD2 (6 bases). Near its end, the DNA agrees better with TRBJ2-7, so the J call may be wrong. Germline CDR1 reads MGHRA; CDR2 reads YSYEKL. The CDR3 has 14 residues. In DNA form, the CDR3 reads TGCGCCAGCAGCCATGGGACTTTAACCTACGAGCAGTACTTC. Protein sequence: CASSHGTLTYEQYF.

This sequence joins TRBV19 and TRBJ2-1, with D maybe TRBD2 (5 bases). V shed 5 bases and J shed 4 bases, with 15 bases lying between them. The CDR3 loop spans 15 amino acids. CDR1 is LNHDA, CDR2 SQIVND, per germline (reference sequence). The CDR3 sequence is CASSFRGVRYNEQFF. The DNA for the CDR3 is TGTGCCAGTAGTTTTCGGGGAGTACGTTACAATGAGCAGTTCTTC. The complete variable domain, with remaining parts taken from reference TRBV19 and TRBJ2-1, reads DGGITQSPKYLFRKEGQNVTLSCEQNLNHDAMYWYRQDPGQGLRLIYYSQIVNDFQKGDIAEGYSVSREKKESFPLTVTSAQKNPTAFYLCASSFRGVRYNEQFFGPGTRLTVL.

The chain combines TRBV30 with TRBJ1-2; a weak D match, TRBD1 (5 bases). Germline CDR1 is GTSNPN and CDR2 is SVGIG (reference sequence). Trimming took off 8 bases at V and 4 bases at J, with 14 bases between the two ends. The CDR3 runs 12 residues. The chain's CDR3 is CAGVGATYGYTF. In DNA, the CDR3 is TGTGCCGGGGTTGGGGCCACCTATGGCTACACCTTC.

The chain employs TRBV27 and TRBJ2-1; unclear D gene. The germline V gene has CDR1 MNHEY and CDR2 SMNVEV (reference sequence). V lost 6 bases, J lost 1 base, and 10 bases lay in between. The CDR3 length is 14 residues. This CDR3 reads CASRSLGSYNEQFF. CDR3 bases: TGTGCCAGCAGGTCCTTGGGGTCCTACAATGAGCAGTTCTTC.

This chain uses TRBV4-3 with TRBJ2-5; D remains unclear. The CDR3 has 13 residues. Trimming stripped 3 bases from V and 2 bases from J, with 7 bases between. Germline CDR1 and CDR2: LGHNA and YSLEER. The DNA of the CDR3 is TGCGCCAGCAGCCAGGCGGCACAAGAGACCCAGTACTTC. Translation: CASSQAAQETQYF.

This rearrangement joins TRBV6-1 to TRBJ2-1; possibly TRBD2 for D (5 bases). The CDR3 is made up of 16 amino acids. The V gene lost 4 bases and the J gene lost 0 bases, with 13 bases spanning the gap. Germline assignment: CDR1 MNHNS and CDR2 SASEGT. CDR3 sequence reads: CASSVIRGRSYNEQFF. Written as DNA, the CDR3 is TGTGCCAGCAGTGTTATCCGGGGTCGCTCCTACAATGAGCAGTTCTTC.

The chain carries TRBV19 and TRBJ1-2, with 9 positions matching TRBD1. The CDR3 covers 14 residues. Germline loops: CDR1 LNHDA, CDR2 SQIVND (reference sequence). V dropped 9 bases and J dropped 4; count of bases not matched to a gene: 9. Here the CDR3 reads CASQPTGGGYGYTF. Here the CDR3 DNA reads TGTGCCAGCCAACCAACAGGGGGCGGCTATGGCTACACCTTC.

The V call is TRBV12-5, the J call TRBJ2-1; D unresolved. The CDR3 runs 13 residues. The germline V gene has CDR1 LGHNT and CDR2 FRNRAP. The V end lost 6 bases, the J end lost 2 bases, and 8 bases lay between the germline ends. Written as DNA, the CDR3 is TGTGCTAGTGGCCCAAGCACCTACAATGAGCAGTTCTTC. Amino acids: CASGPSTYNEQFF.

This CDR3 is CASSPVVRVSTEAFF. The CDR3 bases are TGTGCCAGCAGCCCGGTGGTGAGGGTCAGTACTGAAGCTTTCTTT. V is TRBV5-6 and J is TRBJ1-1; no firm D call. The CDR3 length is 15 residues. CDR1 SGHDT and CDR2 YYEEEE come from the germline V gene. V lost 4 bases and J lost 5, with 18 bases in between.

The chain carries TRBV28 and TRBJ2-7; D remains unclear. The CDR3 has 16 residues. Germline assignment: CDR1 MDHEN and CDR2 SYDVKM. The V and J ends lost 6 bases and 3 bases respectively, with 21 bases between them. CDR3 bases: TGTGCCAGCAGCCGCGAAGGCGAACTAAGATACTACGAGCAGTACTTC. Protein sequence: CASSREGELRYYEQYF.

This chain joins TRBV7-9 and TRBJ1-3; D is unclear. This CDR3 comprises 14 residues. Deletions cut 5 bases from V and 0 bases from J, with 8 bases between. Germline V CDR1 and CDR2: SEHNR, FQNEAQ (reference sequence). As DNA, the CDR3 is TGTGCCAGCAGCCTTGAGAGCTCTGGAAACACCATATATTTT. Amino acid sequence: CASSLESSGNTIYF. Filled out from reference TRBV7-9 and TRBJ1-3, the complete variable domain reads DTGVSQNPRHKITKRGQNVTFRCDPISEHNRLYWYRQTLGQGPEFLTYFQNEAQLEKSRLLSDRFSAERPKGSFSTLEIQRTEQGDSAMYLCASSLESSGNTIYFGEGSWLTVV.